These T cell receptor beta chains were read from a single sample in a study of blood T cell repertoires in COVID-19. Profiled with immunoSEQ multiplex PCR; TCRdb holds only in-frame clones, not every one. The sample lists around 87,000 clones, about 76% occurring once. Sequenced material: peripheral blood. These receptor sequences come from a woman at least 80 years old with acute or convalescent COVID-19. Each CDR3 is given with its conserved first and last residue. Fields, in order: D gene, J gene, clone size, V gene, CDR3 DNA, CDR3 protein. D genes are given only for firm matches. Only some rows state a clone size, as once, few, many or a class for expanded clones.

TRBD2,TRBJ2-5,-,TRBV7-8,TGTGCCAGCAGCCGATGGACTAGCGGATCAGAGACCCAGTACTTC,CASSRWTSGSETQYF
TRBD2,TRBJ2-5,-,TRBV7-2,TGTGCCAGCAGCCCCTCCGGGACTAAAGAGACCCAGTACTTC,CASSPSGTKETQYF
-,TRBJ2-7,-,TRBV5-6,TGTGCCAGCAGGCTCGTCGGGAGGGGACAGACCTCCTACGAGCAGTACTTC,CASRLVGRGQTSYEQYF
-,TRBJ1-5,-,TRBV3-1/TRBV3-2,TGTGCCAGCAGCCAAGAGAGGGATCAGCCCCAGCATTTT,CASSQERDQPQHF
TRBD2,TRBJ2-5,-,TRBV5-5,TGTGCCAGCAGCTGGGATAGCGGGGGCGTGGAAGAGACCCAGTACTTC,CASSWDSGGVEETQYF
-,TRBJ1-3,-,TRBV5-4,TGTGCCAGCAGCTTGGCCCGGGGGGGTGTCTCTGGAAACACCATATATTTT,CASSLARGGVSGNTIYF
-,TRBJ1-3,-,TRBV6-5,TGTGCCAGCAGTTACGGTACAGGGAAATCTGGAAACACCATATATTTT,CASSYGTGKSGNTIYF
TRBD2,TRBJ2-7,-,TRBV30,TGTGCCTGGCGGACTAGCGGCTACGAGCAGTACTTC,CAWRTSGYEQYF
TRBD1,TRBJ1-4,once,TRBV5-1,TGCGCCAGCAGCCCTACCCCGACAGGGGAAAAACTGTTTTTT,CASSPTPTGEKLFF
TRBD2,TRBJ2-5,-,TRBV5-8,TGTGCCAGCAGCTTGGCCTGGACTAGCGGGAGACGTAGGGAGGAGACCCAGTACTTC,CASSLAWTSGRRREETQYF
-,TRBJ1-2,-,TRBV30,TGTGCCTGGAGTCTAAGGTTATCGGGGGGCAAGGGCTACACCTTC,CAWSLRLSGGKGYTF
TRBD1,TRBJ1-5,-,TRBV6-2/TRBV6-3,TGTGCCAGCAGTTACTCCGGGACAGATCATCAGCCCCAGCATTTT,CASSYSGTDHQPQHF
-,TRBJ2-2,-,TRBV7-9,TGTGCCAGCAGCATACAGGGATCCGGGGAGCTGTTTTTT,CASSIQGSGELFF
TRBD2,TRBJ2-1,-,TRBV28,TGTGCCTCCAGGGGACTAGCGGGAGACAATGAGCAGTTCTTC,CASRGLAGDNEQFF
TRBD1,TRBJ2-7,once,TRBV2,TGTGCCAGCAGTGAAGGGGGACAGAACTACGAGCAGTACTTC,CASSEGGQNYEQYF
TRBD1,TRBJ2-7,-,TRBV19,TGTGCCAGTAGTAGGTCCGGGACAGGGGACAATTACGAGCAGTACTTC,CASSRSGTGDNYEQYF
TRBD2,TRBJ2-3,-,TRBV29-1,TGCAGCGTTGAAGTGACTAGCGGGGGGGCTTCGCAGTATTTT,CSVEVTSGGASQYF
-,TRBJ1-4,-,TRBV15,TGTGCCACCAGCAGAGTAAGGGGTAATGAAAAACTGTTTTTT,CATSRVRGNEKLFF
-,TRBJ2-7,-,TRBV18,TGTGCCAGCTCACCAGGACAAGGTGGCAACTACGAGGAGTACTTC,CASSPGQGGNYEEYF
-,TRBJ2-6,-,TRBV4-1,TGCGCCAGCAGCCAAGAGGCAGGGAACCCTGGGGCCAACGTCCTGACTTTC,CASSQEAGNPGANVLTF
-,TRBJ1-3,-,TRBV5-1,TGCGCCAGCAGCCTGTATGGGACATTAACTGGAAACACCATATATTTT,CASSLYGTLTGNTIYF
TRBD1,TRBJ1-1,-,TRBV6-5,TGTGCCAGCAGTTACGGGACAGGGGTCACTGAAGCTTTCTTT,CASSYGTGVTEAFF
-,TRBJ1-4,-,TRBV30,TGTGCCTGGAGTGTGACAGGAGGTGAAAAACTGTTTTTT,CAWSVTGGEKLFF
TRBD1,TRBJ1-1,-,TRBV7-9,TGTGCCAGCAGCTTGGGACAGGGGACGGCTTTCTTT,CASSLGQGTAFF
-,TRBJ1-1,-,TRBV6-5,TGTGCCAGCAGTAGGGCGGGTCGGGGGGACACTGAAGCTTTCTTT,CASSRAGRGDTEAFF
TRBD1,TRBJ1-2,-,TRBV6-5,TGTGCCAGCAGCCGGGGACAGGGGCTCGGCTACACCTTC,CASSRGQGLGYTF
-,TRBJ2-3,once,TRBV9,TGTGCCAGCAGCGTAACGAGCCTAGGCGCTTATACGCAGTATTTT,CASSVTSLGAYTQYF
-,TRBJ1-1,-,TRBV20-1,TGCAGTTCCAACATGAACACTGAAGCTTTCTTT,CSSNMNTEAFF
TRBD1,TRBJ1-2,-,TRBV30,TGTGCCTGGAGTAAACGACAGGGAACGAGCGGCTACACCTTC,CAWSKRQGTSGYTF
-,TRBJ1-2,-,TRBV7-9,TGTGCCAGCGACAGGTCCGAGCAGGGAGCCAACTATGGCTACACCTTC,CASDRSEQGANYGYTF
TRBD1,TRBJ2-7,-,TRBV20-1,TGCAGTGCTAGGGACAGGTTCGAGCAGTACTTC,CSARDRFEQYF
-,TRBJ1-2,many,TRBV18,TGTGCCAGCTCACCAGAGGGCTGGGACTACACCTTC,CASSPEGWDYTF
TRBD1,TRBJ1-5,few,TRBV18,TGTGCCAGCTCACCACCAGGGGGCCTCTATAGCAATCAGCCCCAGCATTTT,CASSPPGGLYSNQPQHF
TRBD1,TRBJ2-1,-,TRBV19,TGTGCCAGTAGTCCCCCAGGGGGAAATGAGCAGTTCTTC,CASSPPGGNEQFF
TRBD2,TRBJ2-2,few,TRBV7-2,TGTGCCAGCAGTTCTACTAGCGGCGACACCGGGGAGCTGTTTTTT,CASSSTSGDTGELFF
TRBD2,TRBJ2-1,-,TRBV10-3,TGTGCCATCAGTGAACGGGGGGGCCAGCATAATGAGCAGTTCTTC,CAISERGGQHNEQFF
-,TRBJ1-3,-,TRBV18,TGTGCCAGCTCACCGCAAAACGAGCTTGCAGGAAACACCATATATTTT,CASSPQNELAGNTIYF
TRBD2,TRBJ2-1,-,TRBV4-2,TGTGCCAGCACCTACCTCCCTAGCGGATACAATGAGCAGTTCTTC,CASTYLPSGYNEQFF
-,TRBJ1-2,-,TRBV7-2,TGTGCCAGCAGCTTAGATAGGGCGGGGCCGGGAGAAGGCTACACCTTC,CASSLDRAGPGEGYTF
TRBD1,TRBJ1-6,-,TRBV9,TGTGCCAGCCGCGGGACAGGGAATTCACCCCTCCACTTT,CASRGTGNSPLHF
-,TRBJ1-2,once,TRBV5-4,TGTGCCAGCAGCCCATGGGGGCTATCACCTTCTAACTATGGCTACACCTTC,CASSPWGLSPSNYGYTF
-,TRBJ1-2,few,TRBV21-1,TGTGCCAGCGGTTGGGGGCCAGGGCCGGCCTATGGCTACACCTTC,CASGWGPGPAYGYTF
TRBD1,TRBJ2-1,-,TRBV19,TGTGCCAGTACTTTCGGGGACAGGCTAGCCAATGAGCAGTTCTTC,CASTFGDRLANEQFF
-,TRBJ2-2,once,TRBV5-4,TGTGCCAGCAGCTTCGAGCCGGGAGCGGACACCGGGGAGCTGTTTTTT,CASSFEPGADTGELFF
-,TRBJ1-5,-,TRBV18,TGTGCCAGCTCACCGAGGGACACCAATCAGCCCCAGCATTTT,CASSPRDTNQPQHF
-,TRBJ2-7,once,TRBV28,TGTGCCAGCAGCCCCGGACAGATGATTCTCTACGAGCAGTACTTC,CASSPGQMILYEQYF
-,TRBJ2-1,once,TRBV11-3,TGTGCCAGCAGCCCGACTGGTTACAATGAGCAGTTCTTC,CASSPTGYNEQFF
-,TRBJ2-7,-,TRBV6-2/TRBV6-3,TGTGCCAGCAGTCCACAGGTTTTGGGCAGTACTGAGCAGTACTTC,CASSPQVLGSTEQYF
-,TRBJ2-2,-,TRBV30,TGTGCCTGGAGCCTAATCGCCGGGGAGCTGTTTTTT,CAWSLIAGELFF
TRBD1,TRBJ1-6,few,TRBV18,TGTGCCAGCTCGCCAGCGCCTCCCTTGCAGGGGGCATGGTCACCCCTCCACTTT,CASSPAPPLQGAWSPLHF
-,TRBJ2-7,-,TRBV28,TGTGCCAGCACGGAGGGTGACGAGCAGTACTTC,CASTEGDEQYF
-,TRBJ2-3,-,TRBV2,TGTGCCAGCAGATCCGTCGATACGCAGTATTTT,CASRSVDTQYF
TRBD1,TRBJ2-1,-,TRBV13,TGTGCCAGCAGCTCACGACAGGGGGCCAATGAGCAGTTCTTC,CASSSRQGANEQFF
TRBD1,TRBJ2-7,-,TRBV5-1,TGCGCCAGCAGCCCAGGACAGGCGGTCTCCTACGAGCAGTACTTC,CASSPGQAVSYEQYF
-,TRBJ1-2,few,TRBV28,TGTGCCAGCAGTTTAGGAGGGCAGGAATACTATGGCTACACCTTC,CASSLGGQEYYGYTF
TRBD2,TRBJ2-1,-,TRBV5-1,TGCGCCAGCAGCTTCAGCGGGAGGTACAATGAGCAGTTCTTC,CASSFSGRYNEQFF
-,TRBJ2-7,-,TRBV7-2,TGTGCCAGCAGTCCCGAGGAGGGGGCAAGGGAGCAGTACTTC,CASSPEEGAREQYF